This T cell receptor beta chain stems from a study of T-cell memory formation after mild COVID-19. The wider study: Across donors, TCR clusters were largely donor specific. General study findings and limits: A subset of responding clones appeared in pre-infection memory, suggesting cross-reactive memory joined. Clones that contracted clustered mainly in CM and EM if CD4+ and in EMRA if CD8+.

This clonotype has ten or more counts. Antigen specificity is unknown. Germline and junction disagree at one end, which may indicate a read error. TCR alpha and TCR beta cDNA libraries carrying sample barcodes and UMIs came from 5'RACE with constant-segment primers. TCRdb processed the 5' RACE reads anew with MiXCR; each CDR3 protein has one entry. Of approximately 34,000 distinct CDR3 sequences in the sample, roughly 7.5% were seen once. The germline gives CDR1 LNHDA, CDR2 SQIVND (reference sequence). This CDR3 spans 14 amino acids. The source of this sequence is a man between 18 and 29 years old who had mild COVID-19 (a few samples of this study predate the infection). Cell type and time point are not known. This chain uses TRBV19 with TRBJ1-2; D is undetermined. Source material: PBMCs or a T cell subset sorted from them (not recorded which). CDR3 region: CASSNPPHSYDYTF. CDR3 nucleotide sequence: TGTGCCAGTAGTAATCCACCGCACTCCTATGACTACACCTTC.